This entry lists 32 T cell receptor beta chains sequenced from one sample in a study of shared clonotypes between healthy human individuals. The protocol was immunoSEQ multiplex PCR, while the TCRdb copy is restricted to in-frame clones and leaves out a portion. The data show about 710,000 clones, 55% to 80% seen once. The sequencing input was memory CD4+ T cells sorted from blood. Noted subset: CD45RA-negative fraction. The receptor set was obtained from a woman in her twenties or thirties in good health.

This sequence joins TRBV7-9 and TRBJ2-3; D is possibly TRBD2 (6 bases). Germline V gene data show CDR1 as SEHNR and CDR2 as FQNEAQ (reference sequence). This CDR3 has 12 amino acids. V gave up 5 bases and J gave up 8 bases, with 11 bases separating them. The CDR3 loop is CASSETRGTQYF. In DNA, the CDR3 is TGTGCCAGCAGCGAGACGCGGGGTACGCAGTATTTT.

V is TRBV11-2 and J is TRBJ2-1, with 9 bases lining up with TRBD2. This CDR3 is built from 15 residues. In germline, CDR1 is SGHAT, CDR2 FQNNGV. V lost 4 bases, J lost 6 bases, and 7 bases stayed unmatched. CDR3 residues: CASSSTSGKINEQFF. DNA of the CDR3: TGTGCCAGCAGCTCGACTAGCGGAAAAATCAATGAGCAGTTCTTC.

This chain connects TRBV11-2 to TRBJ1-4, with unresolved D. The germline V gene has CDR1 SGHAT and CDR2 FQNNGV. Trimming stripped 6 bases from V and 4 bases from J, with 15 bases between. CDR3 length: 15 residues. DNA for the CDR3: TGTGCCAGCAGTAAGCTTGGGGAAAATAATGAAAAACTGTTTTTT. Its translation: CASSKLGENNEKLFF. The complete variable domain, with remaining parts taken from reference TRBV11-2 and TRBJ1-4, reads EAGVAQSPRYKIIEKRQSVAFWCNPISGHATLYWYQQILGQGPKLLIQFQNNGVVDDSQLPKDRFSAERLKGVDSTLKIQPAKLEDSAVYLCASSKLGENNEKLFFGSGTQLSVL.

The J gene is TRBJ1-1, the V gene TRBV27; D call uncertain. The germline V and J ends were trimmed by 0 bases and 4 bases, with 15 bases remaining between them. This CDR3 has 16 amino acids. In germline, CDR1 is MNHEY, CDR2 SMNVEV (reference sequence). CDR3 amino acids: CASSLSRSRVGTEAFF. The CDR3 DNA sequence: TGTGCCAGCAGTTTATCAAGGAGTAGGGTTGGCACTGAAGCTTTCTTT.

The chain carries TRBV29-1 and TRBJ2-7, with D unresolved. V gave up 1 base and J gave up 2 bases, with 6 bases separating them. Germline loops: CDR1 SQVTM, CDR2 ANQGSEA. The CDR3 sequence is 12 residues long. This chain's CDR3 is CSVEVPPYEQYF. As DNA, the CDR3 is TGCAGCGTTGAAGTTCCCCCCTACGAGCAGTACTTC.

This sequence joins TRBV5-5 and TRBJ1-1; 7 bases match TRBD1. Per germline, CDR1 SGHKS and CDR2 YYEKEE (reference sequence). This CDR3 region has 13 residues. V was pared by 0 bases and J by 8 bases, with 4 bases of the junction left unmatched. The CDR3 bases are TGTGCCAGCAGCTTGGGGCCGGACAGGGAAGCTTTCTTT. This sequence encodes CASSLGPDREAFF.

For this clone: This same CDR3 is encoded by further DNA sequences in the sample. The gene calls are TRBV11-2 and TRBJ2-5; D may be TRBD2 (5 bases). CDR3 length: 15 amino acids. Germline CDR1 is SGHAT and CDR2 is FQNNGV. Trimming took off 1 base at V and 1 base at J, with 10 bases between the two ends. DNA for the CDR3: TGTGCCAGCAGCTTAGGGCTAGCAGGCCAAGAGACCCAGTACTTC. As protein: CASSLGLAGQETQYF.

This clone was counted once. This chain links TRBV5-1 with TRBJ1-2, with D maybe TRBD1 (5 bases). V gave up 4 bases and J gave up 4 bases, with 23 bases separating them. CDR1 is SGHRS, CDR2 YFSETQ, per germline. The length of the CDR3 is 17 residues. This CDR3 is CASSLGRYQGPGYGYTF. Written as DNA, the CDR3 is TGCGCCAGCAGCCTCGGGAGATATCAGGGTCCAGGCTATGGCTACACCTTC.

The genes are TRBV7-6 and TRBJ2-1; TRBD2 aligns across 11 bases. V shed 5 bases, J shed 4 bases, and the junction held 4 bases outside the gene matches. From germline, CDR1 is SGHVS and CDR2 FNYEAQ. The CDR3 is 15 amino acids. The CDR3 here is CASSQLAGAYNEQFF. The CDR3, as DNA: TGTGCCAGCAGCCAACTAGCGGGAGCATACAATGAGCAGTTCTTC.

DNA of the CDR3: TGTGCCAGCAGTGACCCTGGGACGAGTGGCTACACCTTC. Translated: CASSDPGTSGYTF. This chain joins TRBV6-4 and TRBJ1-2, with D perhaps matching TRBD1 (5 bases). The CDR3 totals 13 residues. Germline CDR1 MRHNA, CDR2 SNTAGT. The V and J ends lost 2 bases and 7 bases respectively, with 11 bases between them.

V gene TRBV5-6 combines with J gene TRBJ1-2; 7 positions agree with TRBD1. Germline CDR1 is SGHDT and CDR2 is YYEEEE. The V segment lost 4 bases and the J segment 0 bases; nucleotides outside the gene matches: 6. The CDR3 spans 15 residues. The CDR3 loop reads CASSPVGGANYGYTF. CDR3 nucleotide sequence: TGTGCCAGCAGCCCGGTAGGGGGCGCTAACTATGGCTACACCTTC.

The CDR3 nucleotides read TGTGCCAGCAGCGGTGAGACCCAGTACTTC. Its protein is CASSGETQYF. This rearrangement joins TRBV11-2 to TRBJ2-5; D is unresolved. The CDR3 covers 10 residues. CDR1 is SGHAT and CDR2 is FQNNGV in the germline V gene. V was shortened by 5 bases and J by 5 bases, with 3 bases between the two germline ends.

This clone has just a few counts. This rearrangement joins TRBV9 to TRBJ1-5; D gene uncertain. Germline V gene sequence: CDR1 SGDLS, CDR2 YYNGEE. The V gene lost 2 bases and the J gene lost 9 bases, with 6 bases spanning the gap. CDR3 length equals 11 residues. The CDR3 DNA reads as TGTGCCAGCAGCGTTGTTTGGCCCCAGCATTTT. Translating it yields CASSVVWPQHF.

This chain joins TRBV2 and TRBJ1-2, with D possibly being TRBD1 (5 bases). The CDR3 is 13 residues long. V lost 6 bases, J lost 8 bases, and 16 bases lay in between. The V gene's germline CDR1 is SNHLY and CDR2 FYNNEI. CDR3 DNA sequence: TGTGCCAGCAGGGAGGGACCGGAGCAGGGCTACACCTTC. Amino acids: CASREGPEQGYTF.

The chain is built from TRBV20-1 and TRBJ1-1, with TRBD1 matching 8 bases. Germline CDR1 reads DFQATT; CDR2 reads SNEGSKA (reference sequence). This CDR3 is built from 11 residues. V was clipped by 5 bases and J by 11 bases; unmatched bases: 7. The CDR3 bases are TGCAGTGCTCAGGAGGACAGGGAGGCTTTCTTT. It is translated as CSAQEDREAFF.

CDR3: CASRLQTESYNEQFF. The CDR3 bases are TGTGCCAGCAGACTTCAAACCGAGTCCTACAATGAGCAGTTCTTC. The chain has TRBV6-5 and TRBJ2-1; D is undetermined. The germline gives CDR1 MNHEY, CDR2 SVGAGI. V was clipped by 6 bases and J by 1 base, with 13 bases between them. This CDR3 spans 15 amino acids.

The genes are TRBV30 and TRBJ2-3; TRBD1 might be the D (5 bases). V was trimmed by 0 bases and J by 7 bases, leaving 11 bases between them. Germline lookup yields CDR1 GTSNPN and CDR2 SVGIG (reference sequence). This CDR3 contains 13 residues. Written as DNA, the CDR3 is TGTGCCTGGAGTGTGGCAGGGCGGAATACGCAGTATTTT. Translation: CAWSVAGRNTQYF.

The table lists this clone with a count of one. Additional DNA sequences in this sample encode the identical CDR3. The rearrangement uses TRBV19 and TRBJ2-5; maybe TRBD1 (5 bases). CDR1 and CDR2 from the germline V gene are LNHDA and SQIVND (reference sequence). The CDR3 totals 13 residues. Trimming removed 6 bases from V and 5 bases from J, with 13 bases in between. The CDR3 DNA reads TGTGCCAGTAGCTCTTCAGGGCGGGAGACCCAGTACTTC. Residues: CASSSSGRETQYF.

This chain links TRBV7-2 with TRBJ1-5; 7 bases are shared with TRBD1. The germline V gene encodes CDR1 SGHTA and CDR2 FQGNSA. The CDR3 consists of 15 residues. The V and J ends lost 1 base and 7 bases, in that order; junction bases with no gene match: 7. The CDR3 is CASSLGQGVRQPQHF. The CDR3 coding sequence is TGTGCCAGCAGCTTAGGCCAGGGGGTGAGACAGCCCCAGCATTTT.

This clone was picked up a small number of times. The rearrangement links TRBV27 to TRBJ2-1; the D gene is possibly TRBD2 (6 bases). Per germline, CDR1 MNHEY and CDR2 SMNVEV (reference sequence). Trimming left V 5 bases short and J 15 bases short, with 23 bases between. The CDR3 runs 14 residues. The CDR3 spells CASSPRLESTLRFF. For the CDR3, the DNA is TGTGCCAGCAGTCCAAGACTAGAGTCCACCCTTAGGTTCTTC.

The rearrangement uses TRBV9 and TRBJ2-1; TRBD2 agrees at 9 bases. This CDR3 has 17 amino acids. Germline V CDR1 and CDR2: SGDLS, YYNGEE. V shed 3 bases and J 4 bases; nucleotides not matched to a gene: 11. The CDR3 DNA reads as TGTGCCAGCAGCGCCCTTATAGCGGGAGAGGTGTACAATGAGCAGTTCTTC. Its translation: CASSALIAGEVYNEQFF.

The rearrangement uses TRBV6-1 and TRBJ2-5, with D perhaps TRBD1 (6 bases). Trimming took off 6 bases at V and 5 bases at J, with 16 bases between the two ends. This CDR3 comprises 14 residues. Per germline, CDR1 MNHNS and CDR2 SASEGT. CDR3 in DNA: TGTGCCAGCAGGGACAAGACAGGTATCGAGACCCAGTACTTC. It yields the protein CASRDKTGIETQYF.

CDR3 in DNA: TGTGCCAGCACTGGGCTGGCTAGCGGGAGTGGCGAGCAGTACTTC. It codes for CASTGLASGSGEQYF. The chain is built from TRBV2 and TRBJ2-7; 10 bases line up with TRBD2. V lost 7 bases to trimming and J lost 6 bases; unmatched junction nucleotides: 12. The CDR3 spans 15 residues. The V gene's germline CDR1 is SNHLY and CDR2 FYNNEI.

The J gene is TRBJ1-1, the V gene TRBV15; D is undetermined. Trimming took 0 bases from V and 0 from J, leaving 8 bases between them. This CDR3 has 15 amino acids. Germline V lookup: CDR1 LNHNV, CDR2 YYDKDF (reference sequence). The CDR3 region has the DNA TGTGCCACCAGCAGAGATCCCGACATGAACACTGAAGCTTTCTTT. This gives the protein CATSRDPDMNTEAFF.

V usage is TRBV5-1 and J usage is TRBJ1-1; tentative D call: TRBD1 (5 bases). The CDR3 consists of 16 residues. The germline V gene has CDR1 SGHRS and CDR2 YFSETQ. V gave up 4 bases and J gave up 5 bases, with 21 bases separating them. CDR3 protein: CASSPRGSWGDTEAFF. As DNA, the CDR3 is TGCGCCAGCAGCCCCCGGGGGAGCTGGGGAGATACTGAAGCTTTCTTT.

V and J are TRBV19 and TRBJ1-1, with D perhaps matching TRBD1 (5 bases). The length of the CDR3 is 14 residues. Trimming took 2 bases from V and 1 from J, leaving 8 bases between them. Germline values: CDR1 LNHDA, CDR2 SQIVND (reference sequence). CDR3 DNA: TGTGCCAGTAGTATACAGGGATGGAACACTGAAGCTTTCTTT. As protein: CASSIQGWNTEAFF.

The chain combines TRBV6-5 with TRBJ1-2; weak D call: TRBD1 (6 bases). This CDR3 has 13 amino acids. The germline gives CDR1 MNHEY, CDR2 SVGAGI. Trimming took off 5 bases at V and 4 bases at J, with 11 bases between the two ends. The CDR3 protein is CASSQTGAYGYTF. CDR3 DNA: TGTGCCAGCAGTCAGACAGGTGCCTATGGCTACACCTTC.

The chain is built from TRBV28 and TRBJ2-6, with a weak D call TRBD1 (6 bases). Deletions cut 6 bases from V and 1 base from J, with 22 bases between. The CDR3 extends over 19 amino acids. Looked up from germline, CDR1 is MDHEN and CDR2 is SYDVKM. In DNA form, the CDR3 reads TGTGCCAGCAGCTCAGGGGTACATGGTGGCTGGTCTGGGGCCAACGTCCTGACTTTC. Protein sequence: CASSSGVHGGWSGANVLTF. Using reference TRBV28 and TRBJ2-6 for the parts outside the CDR3, the full variable domain is DVKVTQSSRYLVKRTGEKVFLECVQDMDHENMFWYRQDPGLGLRLIYFSYDVKMKEKGDIPEGYSVSREKKERFSLILESASTNQTSMYLCASSSGVHGGWSGANVLTFGAGSRLTVL.

This clone was found a few times. The CDR3, as DNA: TGTGCCAGCAGCTTGGGCGGGAGCTCTTCCTACGAGCAGTACTTC. It translates to CASSLGGSSSYEQYF. The chain employs TRBV7-2 and TRBJ2-7; TRBD2 aligns across 7 bases. Germline loops: CDR1 SGHTA, CDR2 FQGNSA. CDR3 length equals 15 residues. V trimming: 3 bases; J trimming: 1 base; junction bases outside the gene matches: 6.

The chain employs TRBV6-6 and TRBJ2-2, with D possibly called TRBD1 or TRBD2 (5 bases each). Trimming stripped 2 bases from V and 8 bases from J, with 15 bases between. The CDR3 length is 15 residues. Germline V gives CDR1 MNHNY, CDR2 SVGAGI (reference sequence). CDR3 residues: CASSYGTHRVGELFF. For the CDR3, the DNA is TGTGCCAGCAGTTACGGGACCCACCGGGTAGGGGAGCTGTTTTTT.

The table lists this clone with a few counts. CDR3 in DNA: TGTGCCAGCAGCCAAAGACTACCTGGGCGGCTGTTTTTT. Its translation: CASSQRLPGRLFF. The chain uses TRBV7-9 and TRBJ1-4; D not certain. Germline V CDR1 and CDR2: SEHNR, FQNEAQ (reference sequence). The CDR3 loop spans 13 amino acids. Trimming cost V 5 bases and J 14 bases, with 18 bases left between them.

This rearrangement joins TRBV11-2 to TRBJ1-1; unclear D gene. The CDR3 consists of 15 residues. Germline CDR1 SGHAT, CDR2 FQNNGV. Trimming took off 5 bases at V and 7 bases at J, with 20 bases between the two ends. CDR3 in amino acids: CASSLTPTAGIEAFF. DNA for the CDR3: TGTGCCAGCAGCCTAACCCCGACTGCCGGGATTGAAGCTTTCTTT.